The TCR beta chain described here comes from a study of cytomegalovirus exposure and HLA in healthy donors. With 60 Vbeta and 13 Jbeta primers, the PCR was carried out. Profiling relied on immunoSEQ multiplex PCR, and the TCRdb table lists in-frame clones only, not all of them. Of 110,000 or so clones detected, about 79% appear once; the ten largest clones hold around 2.6%. The study, taken as a whole, reports: An apparent linkage of common viral pathogens to several of the most significant clusters emerged in a later analysis. The only immune exposure information that was available was CMV serostatus. A later analysis found that most CMV-associated TCR beta chains appeared HLA-restricted.

Germline V gives CDR1 SQVTM, CDR2 ANQGSEA. Trimming took 4 bases from V and 0 from J; bases not matched to a gene: 2. The CDR3 covers 14 residues. As for this clone: Its antigen remains unidentified.

The clonotype was recovered from a woman aged 18-29 years in good health and CMV-seronegative. Material for sequencing was PBMCs. The chain has TRBV29-1 and TRBJ1-5; TRBD1 aligns across 8 bases. CDR3 coding DNA: TGCAGCGTTGGGACAGGGTTTAGCAATCAGCCCCAGCATTTT. This encodes CSVGTGFSNQPQHF.